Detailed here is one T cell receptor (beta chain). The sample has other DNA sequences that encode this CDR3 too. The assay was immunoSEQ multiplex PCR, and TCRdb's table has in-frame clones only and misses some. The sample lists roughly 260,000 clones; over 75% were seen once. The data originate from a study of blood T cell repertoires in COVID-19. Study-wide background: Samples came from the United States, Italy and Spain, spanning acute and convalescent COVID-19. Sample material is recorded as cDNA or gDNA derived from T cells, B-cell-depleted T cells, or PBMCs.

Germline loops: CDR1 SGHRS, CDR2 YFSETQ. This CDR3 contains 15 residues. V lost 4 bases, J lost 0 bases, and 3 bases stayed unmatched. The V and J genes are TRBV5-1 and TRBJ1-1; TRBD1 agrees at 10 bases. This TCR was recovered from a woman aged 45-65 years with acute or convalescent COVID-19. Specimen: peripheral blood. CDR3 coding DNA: TGCGCCAGCAGCCAGGGACAGGGGATGAACACTGAAGCTTTCTTT. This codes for CASSQGQGMNTEAFF.